This T cell receptor (beta chain) originates from a study of blood T cell repertoires in COVID-19. Study details: Acute and convalescent COVID-19 samples came from the United States, Italy and Spain. PBMCs, B-cell-depleted T cells, or T cells were the source of the cDNA or gDNA that made up the material.

Germline-derived CDR1 and CDR2 are SQVTM and ANQGSEA. Losses at the gene ends were 6 bases for V and 7 bases for J; bases not matched to a gene: 14. The CDR3 has 14 residues. As originally analysed: How many nucleated cells were present was estimated from reference gene primer amplification. This table comes from immunoSEQ multiplex PCR, and its TCRdb copy is limited to in-frame clones, with some not included. That table furnishes V, J and clone size, whereas the DNA furnished D and trimming. The sample contains about 220,000 clones, around 84% of which appear only once. This receptor was taken from a middle-aged man with active or convalescent COVID-19. This sequence joins TRBV29-1 and TRBJ2-5; 7 bases are shared with TRBD1. Source material: peripheral blood. The CDR3 bases are TGCAGCGTGTCCGGGACAGCAACCTTCGGGACCCAGTACTTC. Translated, it gives CSVSGTATFGTQYF.